This is a list of T cell receptor beta chains from one sample in a study of CD8 T cells in Susac syndrome. TCRdb itself ran the immunoSEQ multiplex PCR reads through MiXCR, one entry per CDR3 protein. Found here are some 140,000 distinct CDR3 sequences, approximately 95% of them singletons; the top ten hold 0.15% to 0.2%. The source material was CD8+ T cells from PBMCs. The receptors here all came from a human donor with Susac syndrome. Each CDR3 is given with its conserved first and last residue. Fields, in order: D gene, clone size, V gene, J gene, CDR3 length, CDR3 DNA, CDR3 protein. A D gene is named only where the DNA matches it firmly. A clone size is listed for some rows: how often the clone was seen (once, few, many), or a class if it is expanded.

d_call: -
clone_size: -
v_call: TRBV13
j_call: TRBJ2-7
cdr3_length: 13
cdr3_nt: TGTGCCAGCAGCTCCAATCAGATCTCCGAGCAGTACTTC
cdr3_aa: CASSSNQISEQYF

d_call: TRBD2
clone_size: -
v_call: TRBV5-6
j_call: TRBJ2-7
cdr3_length: 22
cdr3_nt: TGTGCCAGCAGCTTTACCCGGACGAAGGACAGGGGACTAGCGGGAGACATCTACGAGCAGTACTTC
cdr3_aa: CASSFTRTKDRGLAGDIYEQYF

d_call: -
clone_size: -
v_call: TRBV15
j_call: TRBJ2-1
cdr3_length: 16
cdr3_nt: TGTGCCACCAGCCCGGTGGGGCGGGATAGCTACAATGAGCAGTTCTTC
cdr3_aa: CATSPVGRDSYNEQFF

d_call: -
clone_size: -
v_call: TRBV15
j_call: TRBJ2-3
cdr3_length: 14
cdr3_nt: TGTGCCACCAGCAGAGTTGGTGGGGGAGATACGCAGTATTTT
cdr3_aa: CATSRVGGGDTQYF

d_call: -
clone_size: once
v_call: TRBV20-1
j_call: TRBJ2-7
cdr3_length: 13
cdr3_nt: TGCAGTGCTAGAGCGGTGGAGTCCTACGAGCAGTACTTC
cdr3_aa: CSARAVESYEQYF

d_call: -
clone_size: -
v_call: TRBV20-1
j_call: TRBJ2-2
cdr3_length: 13
cdr3_nt: TGCAGTGCTCCTGCAAGGGAAGTCGGGGAGCTGTTTTTT
cdr3_aa: CSAPAREVGELFF

d_call: TRBD1
clone_size: -
v_call: TRBV15
j_call: TRBJ2-1
cdr3_length: 17
cdr3_nt: TGTGCCACCAGCAGCCAACTACAGGGGGCCAGCTACAATGAGCAGTTCTTC
cdr3_aa: CATSSQLQGASYNEQFF

d_call: -
clone_size: -
v_call: TRBV5-6
j_call: TRBJ2-1
cdr3_length: 12
cdr3_nt: TGTGCCAGCAGCGCCGCCACGGATGAGCAGTTCTTC
cdr3_aa: CASSAATDEQFF

d_call: TRBD2
clone_size: -
v_call: TRBV15
j_call: TRBJ2-2
cdr3_length: 17
cdr3_nt: TGTGCCACCAGCAGGCTAGCGGGAGCGTTGGACACCGGGGAGCTGTTTTTT
cdr3_aa: CATSRLAGALDTGELFF

d_call: -
clone_size: -
v_call: TRBV4-1
j_call: TRBJ1-3
cdr3_length: 15
cdr3_nt: TGCGCCAGCAGCCAAGGGACGCACTCTGGAAACACCATATATTTT
cdr3_aa: CASSQGTHSGNTIYF

d_call: -
clone_size: -
v_call: TRBV28
j_call: TRBJ1-5
cdr3_length: 15
cdr3_nt: TGTGCCAGCAGACCCCACGACAATTACAATCAGCCCCAGCATTTT
cdr3_aa: CASRPHDNYNQPQHF

d_call: -
clone_size: -
v_call: TRBV30
j_call: TRBJ2-3
cdr3_length: 13
cdr3_nt: TGTGCCTGGAGTGTACTAAGCACAGATACGCAGTATTTT
cdr3_aa: CAWSVLSTDTQYF

d_call: -
clone_size: -
v_call: TRBV9
j_call: TRBJ2-3
cdr3_length: 13
cdr3_nt: TGTGCCAGCAGCGTAGACGACACAGATACGCAGTATTTT
cdr3_aa: CASSVDDTDTQYF

d_call: -
clone_size: -
v_call: TRBV5-4
j_call: TRBJ2-3
cdr3_length: 14
cdr3_nt: TGTGCCAGCACCTCCGAGAGGGGCACAGATACGCAGTATTTT
cdr3_aa: CASTSERGTDTQYF

d_call: TRBD2
clone_size: -
v_call: TRBV27
j_call: TRBJ2-7
cdr3_length: 16
cdr3_nt: TGTGCCAGCAGCCATTCCGGGACTAGCGGGAGATACGAGCAGTACTTC
cdr3_aa: CASSHSGTSGRYEQYF

d_call: TRBD1
clone_size: -
v_call: TRBV14
j_call: TRBJ1-4
cdr3_length: 14
cdr3_nt: TGTGCCAGCAGGGGGACAGGGGGACCGGAAAAACTGTTTTTT
cdr3_aa: CASRGTGGPEKLFF

d_call: -
clone_size: -
v_call: TRBV3-1
j_call: TRBJ2-7
cdr3_length: 13
cdr3_nt: TGTGCCAGCAGCCAAGTTTGGCCCTACGAGCAGTACTTC
cdr3_aa: CASSQVWPYEQYF

d_call: -
clone_size: once
v_call: TRBV6-5
j_call: TRBJ2-7
cdr3_length: 11
cdr3_nt: TGTGCCAGCAGTGGTGGGACCGAGCAGTACTTC
cdr3_aa: CASSGGTEQYF

d_call: -
clone_size: once
v_call: TRBV20-1
j_call: TRBJ2-1
cdr3_length: 14
cdr3_nt: TGCAGTGCTAGTGGCGGGTCTACCTACAATGAGCAGTTCTTC
cdr3_aa: CSASGGSTYNEQFF

d_call: -
clone_size: -
v_call: TRBV15
j_call: TRBJ1-5
cdr3_length: 12
cdr3_nt: TGTGCCACCCGAGATAGCAATCAGCCCCAGCATTTT
cdr3_aa: CATRDSNQPQHF

d_call: TRBD2
clone_size: once
v_call: TRBV3-1
j_call: TRBJ2-5
cdr3_length: 15
cdr3_nt: TGTGCCAGCAGCCACCCTAGCGGTACCCAAGAGACCCAGTACTTC
cdr3_aa: CASSHPSGTQETQYF

d_call: TRBD2
clone_size: few
v_call: TRBV7-2
j_call: TRBJ2-1
cdr3_length: 17
cdr3_nt: TGTGCCAGCAGCCCGTACTCAGCGGGATCAGGATACAATGAGCAGTTCTTC
cdr3_aa: CASSPYSAGSGYNEQFF

d_call: TRBD2
clone_size: -
v_call: TRBV20-1
j_call: TRBJ2-7
cdr3_length: 12
cdr3_nt: TGCAGTGTATGGCGGGAGAACTACGAGCAGTACTTC
cdr3_aa: CSVWRENYEQYF

d_call: -
clone_size: -
v_call: TRBV5-1
j_call: TRBJ2-3
cdr3_length: 14
cdr3_nt: TGCGCCAGCAGCTTCCGACAGGTCACAGATACGCAGTATTTT
cdr3_aa: CASSFRQVTDTQYF

d_call: TRBD1
clone_size: -
v_call: TRBV16
j_call: TRBJ2-1
cdr3_length: 15
cdr3_nt: TGTGCCAGCAGCCAAGGCCAGGGGGTCTACAATGAGCAGTTCTTC
cdr3_aa: CASSQGQGVYNEQFF

d_call: -
clone_size: -
v_call: TRBV20-1
j_call: TRBJ2-2
cdr3_length: 12
cdr3_nt: TGCAGTGCTAACAGAGACACCGGGGAGCTGTTTTTT
cdr3_aa: CSANRDTGELFF

d_call: TRBD1
clone_size: -
v_call: TRBV7-3
j_call: TRBJ2-1
cdr3_length: 14
cdr3_nt: TGTGCCAGCAGCTTAGGACAGGGGGCGAATGAGCAGTTCTTC
cdr3_aa: CASSLGQGANEQFF

d_call: -
clone_size: -
v_call: TRBV7-9
j_call: TRBJ2-7
cdr3_length: 13
cdr3_nt: TGTGCCAGCAGCTTAACGAGTCTAAGGGAGCAGTACTTC
cdr3_aa: CASSLTSLREQYF

d_call: -
clone_size: -
v_call: TRBV12-5
j_call: TRBJ2-1
cdr3_length: 13
cdr3_nt: TGTGCTAGTGGTTTCAGCTCCTACAATGAGCAGTTCTTC
cdr3_aa: CASGFSSYNEQFF

d_call: -
clone_size: -
v_call: TRBV5-1
j_call: TRBJ2-7
cdr3_length: 13
cdr3_nt: TGCGCCAGCAGCCCGGGCCGTCCAGACGAGCAGTACTTC
cdr3_aa: CASSPGRPDEQYF

d_call: TRBD1
clone_size: -
v_call: TRBV7-9
j_call: TRBJ1-1
cdr3_length: 12
cdr3_nt: TGTGCCAGCAGCCGACAGGGGATAGAAGCTTTCTTT
cdr3_aa: CASSRQGIEAFF

d_call: -
clone_size: -
v_call: TRBV20-1
j_call: TRBJ2-5
cdr3_length: 12
cdr3_nt: TGCAGTGCTAGAGAATTTGGGCCGTACCAGTACTTC
cdr3_aa: CSAREFGPYQYF

d_call: -
clone_size: -
v_call: TRBV6-6
j_call: TRBJ2-7
cdr3_length: 12
cdr3_nt: TGTGCCAGCAGTTCGGACAGCGCCCGGGCGTACTTC
cdr3_aa: CASSSDSARAYF

d_call: -
clone_size: -
v_call: TRBV6-1
j_call: TRBJ2-2
cdr3_length: 16
cdr3_nt: TGTGCCAGCAGTGAAGGGTACAGGGAGTTCACCGGGGAGCTGTTTTTT
cdr3_aa: CASSEGYREFTGELFF

d_call: -
clone_size: -
v_call: TRBV20-1
j_call: TRBJ1-2
cdr3_length: 13
cdr3_nt: TGCAGTGCTAGAGATCCCAGGGACTATGGCTACACCTTC
cdr3_aa: CSARDPRDYGYTF

d_call: -
clone_size: -
v_call: TRBV9
j_call: TRBJ2-7
cdr3_length: 15
cdr3_nt: TGTGCCAGCAGCGTAGCCCCAGAAGGCTCCTACGAGCAGTACTTC
cdr3_aa: CASSVAPEGSYEQYF

d_call: TRBD2
clone_size: -
v_call: TRBV5-1
j_call: TRBJ2-7
cdr3_length: 15
cdr3_nt: TGCGCCAGCAGCTTGGAACTAGCGCGGGATTCCGAGCAGTACTTC
cdr3_aa: CASSLELARDSEQYF

d_call: TRBD2
clone_size: -
v_call: TRBV27
j_call: TRBJ2-7
cdr3_length: 14
cdr3_nt: TGTGCCAGCGCCCCGGGGAGCGGGAGCTACGAGCAGTACTTC
cdr3_aa: CASAPGSGSYEQYF

d_call: TRBD2
clone_size: -
v_call: TRBV29-1
j_call: TRBJ2-2
cdr3_length: 17
cdr3_nt: TGCAGCGCCATTCTAGCGGGAGAGCTAACGGGCACCGGGGAGCTGTTTTTT
cdr3_aa: CSAILAGELTGTGELFF

d_call: -
clone_size: -
v_call: TRBV9
j_call: TRBJ2-6
cdr3_length: 16
cdr3_nt: TGTGCCAGCAGCGTACCCCGGGGACCTGGGGCCAACGTCCTGACTTTC
cdr3_aa: CASSVPRGPGANVLTF

d_call: -
clone_size: -
v_call: TRBV10-3
j_call: TRBJ2-1
cdr3_length: 15
cdr3_nt: TGTGCCATCAGTGGAGAAGGGGAAACTTACAATGAGCAGTTCTTC
cdr3_aa: CAISGEGETYNEQFF

d_call: -
clone_size: -
v_call: TRBV13
j_call: TRBJ1-4
cdr3_length: 14
cdr3_nt: TGTGCCAGCAGCCTAGGGACAACTAATGAAAAACTGTTTTTT
cdr3_aa: CASSLGTTNEKLFF

d_call: -
clone_size: -
v_call: TRBV3-1
j_call: TRBJ2-1
cdr3_length: 14
cdr3_nt: TGTGCCAGCAGTGGGGCCCCAACCTACAATGAGCAGTTCTTC
cdr3_aa: CASSGAPTYNEQFF

d_call: TRBD2
clone_size: -
v_call: TRBV7-8
j_call: TRBJ2-6
cdr3_length: 17
cdr3_nt: TGTGCCAGCAGCCCTTGGACTAGCGGCACTGGGGCCAACGTCCTGACTTTC
cdr3_aa: CASSPWTSGTGANVLTF

d_call: -
clone_size: -
v_call: TRBV2
j_call: TRBJ2-2
cdr3_length: 13
cdr3_nt: TGTGCCAGCAGTGCTTCCCTCACCGGGGAGCTGTTTTTT
cdr3_aa: CASSASLTGELFF

d_call: -
clone_size: -
v_call: TRBV6-5
j_call: TRBJ2-5
cdr3_length: 15
cdr3_nt: TGTGCCAGCAGCAGGCTATCCACCTCCAGGGAGACCCAGTACTTC
cdr3_aa: CASSRLSTSRETQYF

d_call: TRBD2
clone_size: -
v_call: TRBV2
j_call: TRBJ2-1
cdr3_length: 18
cdr3_nt: TGTGCCAGTCCCAGACTAGCGGGAGGGGGGGGATCCTACAATGAGCAGTTCTTC
cdr3_aa: CASPRLAGGGGSYNEQFF